A selection of T cell receptor beta chains follows, all from one sample in a study of OX40 agonist ivuxolimab in advanced cancers. Assay used: immunoSEQ multiplex PCR; TCRdb lists only in-frame clones, some missing. Found here are approximately 72,000 clones, about 91% of them singletons; the top ten hold about 0.9%. Sequencing used CD4+ or CD8+ T cells sorted from blood, obtained in a trial of the OX40 agonist ivuxolimab. These receptors all come from an adult with an advanced solid tumor such as melanoma, head and neck, liver or kidney cancer. Both conserved end residues are part of each CDR3. A D gene is named only where the DNA matches it firmly. Size tells how often a clone was seen (once, few, many) or the class of an expanded clone, and some rows leave it out.

abundance	v_gene	j_gene	d_gene	CDR3nt	CDR3aa
.	TRBV2	TRBJ1-1	TRBD1	TGTGCCAGCAGTAAGGGACAGATTTACACTGAAGCTTTCTTT	CASSKGQIYTEAFF
few	TRBV7-2	TRBJ2-7	TRBD2	TGTGCCAGCAGCCCTCCCCGGGGACTAGCGGATTCCTACGAGCAGTACTTC	CASSPPRGLADSYEQYF
.	TRBV2	TRBJ1-6	TRBD1	TGTGCCAGCAGGCTTGACAGGGTCGATAATTCACCCCTCCACTTT	CASRLDRVDNSPLHF
.	TRBV7-8	TRBJ2-4	.	TGTGCCAGCAGCCCAGACAGGAGTCAAGCCAAAAACATTCAGTACTTC	CASSPDRSQAKNIQYF
.	TRBV19	TRBJ1-5	TRBD1	TGTGCCAGTAGTAGGAAACGTGTGGGGGGACAGGGCGATATAGGCAATCAGCCCCAGCATTTT	CASSRKRVGGQGDIGNQPQHF
once	TRBV19	TRBJ2-1	TRBD2	TGTGCCAGTAGTAAAATGACTAGCGGGGTGAACAATGAGCAGTTCTTC	CASSKMTSGVNNEQFF
.	TRBV19	TRBJ1-5	.	TGTGCCAGTAGTATCGGCAGGGTTGAGCCCCAGCATTTT	CASSIGRVEPQHF
.	TRBV28	TRBJ1-2	TRBD1	TGTGCCAGCAGTTTAGGCAGGGGGCGCGACTATGGCTACACCTTC	CASSLGRGRDYGYTF
.	TRBV6-1	TRBJ1-1	.	TGTGCCAGCAGGAGCCAGGGGCGGGTCACTGAAGCTTTCTTT	CASRSQGRVTEAFF
once	TRBV7-8	TRBJ2-3	TRBD1	TGTGCCAGCAGCCCTGAGGGCACAGGGGGTAGCACAGATACGCAGTATTTT	CASSPEGTGGSTDTQYF
.	TRBV19	TRBJ1-1	.	TGTGCCAGTAGTATAGGCCCGACGAACACTGAAGCTTTCTTT	CASSIGPTNTEAFF
few	TRBV28	TRBJ2-7	.	TGTGCCAGCAGTGGGGAGTACGAGCAGTACTTC	CASSGEYEQYF
.	TRBV4-1	TRBJ1-2	.	TGCGCCAGCAGCCCCCGCACTGGGATTACTAACTATGGCTACACCTTC	CASSPRTGITNYGYTF
.	TRBV2	TRBJ1-1	TRBD1	TGTGCCAGCAGTAAACAGGGGAGTAACACTGAAGCTTTCTTT	CASSKQGSNTEAFF
few	TRBV7-5	TRBJ1-2	.	TGTGCCAGAAGCTACTGGGACGGCTATGGCTACACCTTC	CARSYWDGYGYTF
.	TRBV6-5	TRBJ2-3	.	TGTGCCAGCATAGGCACACAGGGCACAGATACGCAGTATTTT	CASIGTQGTDTQYF